This T cell receptor (beta chain) was sequenced during a study of regulatory T cells in long-lasting Graves disease (dated by TCRdb to about 2021). With respect to the entire study: Patients with newly diagnosed Graves' disease had been on antithyroid drugs for under 3 months. A total of some 35 samples underwent TCR sequencing: some 13 from persistent and roughly 20 from newly diagnosed Graves' disease patients. Patients with persistent Graves' disease were compared with patients with newly diagnosed Graves' disease using TCR sequencing and RNA sequencing of peripheral blood. The study was registered as a clinical trial and conducted in China. Broader findings and caveats from the paper: The authors noted that the small sample size was a limitation that may lower accuracy. Compared with newly diagnosed patients, persistent Graves' disease patients had lower TCR Shannon entropy and fewer highly expanded clones, which suggests clonal expansion. More public clonotypes were shared among persistent patients (under 3,000) than among newly diagnosed patients (966). Only peripheral blood was studied, because thyroid tissue, the primary lesion, was inaccessible. Only the TCR beta chain was sequenced and analyzed. Persistent disease showed preferential use of TRBV28, TRBJ1-2 and TRBJ2-5, whereas newly diagnosed disease favored TRBV20-1 and TRBJ2-1.

The time point label, read with the paper, signifies: newly diagnosed GD, antithyroid drugs for less than 3 months. For both TCR sequencing and RNA sequencing, RNA was extracted from PBMCs using TRIzol. Graves' disease was diagnosed according to American Thyroid Association guidelines. Patients were recruited from an endocrinology department in Xi'an, China. Each patient gave approximately 10 milliliters of peripheral blood, collected in an EDTA anticoagulant tube. Ficoll Paque Plus density gradient separation was used to isolate PBMCs, and no further T cell sorting was performed. RNA quality was checked with an Agilent 2100 Bioanalyzer and agarose gel, and concentration with a NanoDrop 2000. The library was made by multiplex PCR. The sequencing machine was an Illumina HiSeq 4000. To build TCR beta libraries, CDR3 regions were amplified by Arm-PCR using iRepertoire HTBI primers. Gel purification was performed on PCR products prior to sequencing. Per the original workflow: A total of some 65 TRBV and 14 TRBJ segments were identified across samples and were used for gene usage analysis of CDR3 amino acid clonotypes. Filtered high-quality paired reads were merged into contigs using COPE and FqMerger. BLAST was used to align contigs to IMGT TRBV, TRBD and TRBJ reference genes, with CDR3 defined following IMGT. Clonotypes above 0.1% frequency were classified as highly expanded clones. Shannon entropy was used to measure repertoire diversity, and the Gini coefficient was used to measure V-J evenness. A clonotype was considered public if more than one individual shared it. In TCRdb, the public reads were trimmed at Q25 with fastp and aligned with MiXCR, with productive beta chains retained. Rows are combined by CDR3 protein, so each entry shows the most common genes and DNA. Here the V and J calls rest on TCRdb's processing, not on the authors' analysis. A total of 400,000 to 500,000 distinct CDR3 sequences appear in this sample, 16% of them only once. The leading ten clones occupy approximately 22% of the sample.

Looking up the germline V gene (reference sequence) yields CDR1 DFQATT and CDR2 SNEGSKA. V and J are trimmed by 4 bases and 4 bases, and the gene matches miss 8 bases of the junction. The CDR3 holds 15 amino acids from the cysteine to the phenylalanine. Only the CDR3 portion is preserved as DNA: 45 bases, with reading frame beginning at the first base. This clonotype has a count of ten or more. No cognate antigen has been identified for it. Per-base qualities were not stored, and no clone one base away is much larger. These sequences were also reported in another study, on T cells in Graves' hyperthyroidism and ophthalmopathy. That second report states: A patient counted as having stable Graves' hyperthyroidism if no progression to ophthalmopathy occurred over 18 months of follow-up. Hyperthyroidism patients were newly diagnosed, had a disease duration of under 2 months, and were aged 18 to 65 years. Exclusion was applied to patients with uncontrolled infections, other autoimmune diseases, pregnancy or lactation. Diagnoses relied on clinical symptoms, serum thyroxine and TRAb, thyroid ultrasound and orbital computed tomography. The first round of RT-PCR for the TCR CDR3 was performed with the HTBI primer set and the Qiagen OneStep RT-PCR kit. Blood samples also contained most of the expanded thyroid clonotypes (frequency above 0.001), which suggests that blood repertoires may reflect thyroid immune responses. A model built on a 13 V-J signature distinguished ophthalmopathy from stable hyperthyroidism, reaching approximately 89% sensitivity and approximately 83% specificity in cross-validation and 80%/75% in testing. In validation, the model predicted progression to ophthalmopathy with 55% to 71% sensitivity and approximately 74% specificity, a median of about 6 months before onset. TCR V-J signatures able to tell the groups apart were searched for in a discovery cohort of 90 to 100 patients, of whom about 40 had Graves' ophthalmopathy and about 60 had stable Graves' hyperthyroidism. An independent validation cohort of around 19 hyperthyroidism patients and 15 or so patients who later progressed to ophthalmopathy tested prospective prediction of ophthalmopathy. For training and testing, the 100 or so patients in the discovery cohort were randomly divided in a 7:3 ratio. In about 6 Graves' hyperthyroidism patients, the study also compared T-cell repertoires from thyroid tissue with T-cell repertoires from blood. Following sampling, methimazole starting at 30 mg daily was given to hyperthyroidism patients, and high-dose intravenous methylprednisolone was given to ophthalmopathy patients. Libraries were constructed in a second round of multiplex PCR, after which size selection and purification were carried out. Paired-end sequencing of the libraries was performed with 100 bp reads on an Illumina HiSeq2000. SOAPnuke was used to process the raw data, removing reads that contained adapters or uncalled bases, had a mean Phred below 15, or lacked an exact match to the constant primer or identifier. High-quality paired reads were merged using COPE v1.2.5, and each unique nucleotide sequence was defined as a clonotype. MiTCR v1.1 was used to align clonotypes to the IMGT TRBV, TRBD and TRBJ reference segments. Only V-J combinations with frequency above 0.0001, covering about 99% of repertoires, were analysed. The TCS score was defined as F50 (clonal expansion) divided by E x V (chaos), with BLOSUM62-based TCRdist calculated between CDR3 peptides within each V-J. Welch's t-statistics and random forest reduced fewer than 600 V-J features to around 14, which were used in a naive Bayes classifier (R e1071). No statistical method was used to fix the sample size in advance, and group allocation was not hidden from the investigators. According to the paper, TCR Vbeta CDR3 sequencing was carried out on about 140 peripheral blood samples, which came from 40 to 45 ophthalmopathy, around 75 hyperthyroidism and about 17 progressor patients.

The sequenced sample was peripheral blood mononuclear cells (PBMCs), obtained at new diagnosis, from a patient treated with antithyroid drugs. The rearrangement combines TRBV20-1 with TRBJ2-1, with 9 central nucleotides matching TRBD2. This receptor was obtained from a woman younger than 30 with Graves disease. Donor details come from another sample of the same person, matched by shared clones. The base sequence is TGCAGTGCTACAAGGGCGACTAGCGGATACAATGAGCAGTTCTTC. Its amino acids are CSATRATSGYNEQFF.